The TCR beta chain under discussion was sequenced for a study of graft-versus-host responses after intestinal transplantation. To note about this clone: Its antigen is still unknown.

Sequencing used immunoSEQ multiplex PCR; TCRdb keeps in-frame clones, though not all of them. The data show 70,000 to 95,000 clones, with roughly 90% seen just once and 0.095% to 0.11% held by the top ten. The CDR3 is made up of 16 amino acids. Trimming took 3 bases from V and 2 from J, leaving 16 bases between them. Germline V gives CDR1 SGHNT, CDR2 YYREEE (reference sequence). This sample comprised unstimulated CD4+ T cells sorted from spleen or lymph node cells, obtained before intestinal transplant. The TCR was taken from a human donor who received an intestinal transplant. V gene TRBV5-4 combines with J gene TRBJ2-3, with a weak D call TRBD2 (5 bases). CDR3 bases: TGTGCCAGCAGCTCGGCTGTCTCGAGGGACACAGATACGCAGTATTTT. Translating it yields CASSSAVSRDTDTQYF.